The rows below give T cell receptor beta chains drawn from one sample of a study. TCRdb passed the 5' RACE reads through MiXCR, listing each CDR3 protein once. The table has approximately 40,000 distinct CDR3 sequences, approximately 30% seen once. Sequencing was done on a sample of tumor-infiltrating memory CD4+ T cells sorted from the breast tumor. These receptors came from a female donor with breast cancer. Both conserved end residues are part of each CDR3. The order of the fields is J gene, D gene, clone size, V gene, CDR3 DNA, CDR3 protein. D genes are given only for firm matches. The size entry is marked missing in some rows and otherwise reads once, few, many or a size class.

j_gene: TRBJ2-3; d_gene: NA; abundance: few; v_gene: TRBV7-2; CDR3nt: TGTGCCAGCACCTGGGGAGATACGCAGTATTTT; CDR3aa: CASTWGDTQYF
j_gene: TRBJ2-7; d_gene: NA; abundance: NA; v_gene: TRBV21-1; CDR3nt: TGTGCCAGCATCATGGGACTACCCCGGGAGCAGTACTTC; CDR3aa: CASIMGLPREQYF
j_gene: TRBJ2-7; d_gene: NA; abundance: few; v_gene: TRBV5-1; CDR3nt: TGCGCCAGTATGACCGGGACACTTGCCTACGAGCAGTACTTC; CDR3aa: CASMTGTLAYEQYF
j_gene: TRBJ2-7; d_gene: TRBD2; abundance: NA; v_gene: TRBV9; CDR3nt: TGTGCCAGCAGCGAGGCCGGGACTAGCGAATACGAGCAGTACTTC; CDR3aa: CASSEAGTSEYEQYF
j_gene: TRBJ2-7; d_gene: NA; abundance: many; v_gene: TRBV5-4; CDR3nt: TGTGCCAGCAGCTTGGATTTACCCCCTTACGAGCAGTACTTC; CDR3aa: CASSLDLPPYEQYF
j_gene: TRBJ2-7; d_gene: TRBD2; abundance: NA; v_gene: TRBV6-2/TRBV6-3; CDR3nt: TGTGCCAGCAGGCCAGCGGGGGGCTCCTACGAGCAGTACTTC; CDR3aa: CASRPAGGSYEQYF
j_gene: TRBJ2-7; d_gene: TRBD1; abundance: few; v_gene: TRBV7-9; CDR3nt: TGTGCCAGCAGCCTAAACACAGGGGTCCACGAGCAGTACTTC; CDR3aa: CASSLNTGVHEQYF
j_gene: TRBJ2-5; d_gene: NA; abundance: NA; v_gene: TRBV5-1; CDR3nt: TGCGCCAGCGGGACCGGGACCTACGAAGAGACCCAGTACTTC; CDR3aa: CASGTGTYEETQYF
j_gene: TRBJ1-2; d_gene: TRBD1; abundance: few; v_gene: TRBV6-6; CDR3nt: TGTGCCAGCAGTTACGCCCCGGAGGGGGCAGTAGGAGGCTACACCTTC; CDR3aa: CASSYAPEGAVGGYTF
j_gene: TRBJ2-3; d_gene: NA; abundance: NA; v_gene: TRBV4-1; CDR3nt: TGCGCCAGCATACTTTTATGGGGCACAGATACGCAGTATTTT; CDR3aa: CASILLWGTDTQYF
j_gene: TRBJ1-5; d_gene: TRBD1; abundance: medium-sized; v_gene: TRBV6-1; CDR3nt: TGTGCCAGCAGTGCGGACAGGCAACAGCCCCAGCATTTT; CDR3aa: CASSADRQQPQHF
j_gene: TRBJ2-7; d_gene: NA; abundance: NA; v_gene: TRBV4-2; CDR3nt: TGTGCCAGCAGCCAAGATTCCCGGGTTAGTAACCTCTACGAGCAGTACTTC; CDR3aa: CASSQDSRVSNLYEQYF
j_gene: TRBJ2-3; d_gene: NA; abundance: few; v_gene: TRBV9; CDR3nt: TGTGCCAGCAGCGTAGGGGCGGCAGCGACAGATACGCAGTATTTT; CDR3aa: CASSVGAAATDTQYF
j_gene: TRBJ2-2; d_gene: NA; abundance: NA; v_gene: TRBV4-2; CDR3nt: TGTGCCAGCAGCCCCGAGCCAGAATACACCGGGGAGCTGTTTTTT; CDR3aa: CASSPEPEYTGELFF
j_gene: TRBJ2-1; d_gene: TRBD1; abundance: NA; v_gene: TRBV3-1; CDR3nt: TGTGCCAGCAGCCAAGATCGGGACAGCGCGAAATACAATGAGCAGTTCTTC; CDR3aa: CASSQDRDSAKYNEQFF
j_gene: TRBJ2-5; d_gene: TRBD2; abundance: few; v_gene: TRBV5-1; CDR3nt: TGCGCCAGCAGCCCCAACGGGGGGGGTTCTCAAGAGACCCAGTACTTC; CDR3aa: CASSPNGGGSQETQYF
j_gene: TRBJ2-1; d_gene: TRBD1; abundance: many; v_gene: TRBV5-6; CDR3nt: TGTGCCAGCAGCCCGACAGGGGACTACAATGAGCAGTTCTTC; CDR3aa: CASSPTGDYNEQFF
j_gene: TRBJ2-5; d_gene: NA; abundance: many; v_gene: TRBV28; CDR3nt: TGTGCCAGCAGCCCGGACTCGGGGACCCAGTACTTC; CDR3aa: CASSPDSGTQYF
j_gene: TRBJ2-3; d_gene: NA; abundance: NA; v_gene: TRBV4-2; CDR3nt: TGTGCCAGCAGCCAACTCTATAGCACAGATACGCAGTATTTT; CDR3aa: CASSQLYSTDTQYF
j_gene: TRBJ2-6; d_gene: NA; abundance: NA; v_gene: TRBV20-1; CDR3nt: TGCAGTGCTGAACTAGGGGCCAACGTCCTGACTTTC; CDR3aa: CSAELGANVLTF
j_gene: TRBJ1-1; d_gene: NA; abundance: NA; v_gene: TRBV2; CDR3nt: TGTGCCAGCAGGTCCAATGGGGACACTGAAGCTTTCTTT; CDR3aa: CASRSNGDTEAFF
j_gene: TRBJ1-2; d_gene: TRBD1; abundance: once; v_gene: TRBV7-9; CDR3nt: TGTGCCAGCAGCCCGAGCAGGGGGCGCGACGACTATGGCTACGCCTTC; CDR3aa: CASSPSRGRDDYGYAF
j_gene: TRBJ2-1; d_gene: NA; abundance: NA; v_gene: TRBV12-3/TRBV12-4; CDR3nt: TGTGCCAGCAGGCAGGGGCATGAGCAGTTCTTC; CDR3aa: CASRQGHEQFF
j_gene: TRBJ1-2; d_gene: NA; abundance: many; v_gene: TRBV5-6; CDR3nt: TGTGCCAGCAGCTTGGTGGGGACCGACTATGGCTACACCTTC; CDR3aa: CASSLVGTDYGYTF
j_gene: TRBJ2-3; d_gene: NA; abundance: NA; v_gene: TRBV7-9; CDR3nt: TGTGCCAGCAGCCTTCGCGGAGCAGATACGCAGTATTTT; CDR3aa: CASSLRGADTQYF
j_gene: TRBJ2-3; d_gene: TRBD2; abundance: many; v_gene: TRBV5-1; CDR3nt: TGCGCCAGCAGCCCCACTAGCGGGAGTACGGCAGATACGCAGTATTTT; CDR3aa: CASSPTSGSTADTQYF
j_gene: TRBJ2-2; d_gene: NA; abundance: NA; v_gene: TRBV5-1; CDR3nt: TGCGCCAGCAGATCCGGCGGGGAGCTGTTTTTT; CDR3aa: CASRSGGELFF
j_gene: TRBJ1-6; d_gene: NA; abundance: NA; v_gene: TRBV11-2; CDR3nt: TGTGCCAGCAGCTTAGGCGGGACAAATAATTCACCCCTCCACTTT; CDR3aa: CASSLGGTNNSPLHF
j_gene: TRBJ1-3; d_gene: NA; abundance: few; v_gene: TRBV5-1; CDR3nt: TGCGCCAGCAGCTTGGCTGGTGGCGCTGGAAACACCATATATTTT; CDR3aa: CASSLAGGAGNTIYF
j_gene: TRBJ1-5; d_gene: NA; abundance: few; v_gene: TRBV9; CDR3nt: TGTGCCAGCAGCGTCGACGGGGGGCGGCAGCCCCAGCATTTT; CDR3aa: CASSVDGGRQPQHF
j_gene: TRBJ1-5; d_gene: TRBD1; abundance: many; v_gene: TRBV20-1; CDR3nt: TGCAGTGCCCTCCGGGACAGGGGATTTCAGCCCCAGCATTTT; CDR3aa: CSALRDRGFQPQHF
j_gene: TRBJ2-3; d_gene: NA; abundance: NA; v_gene: TRBV20-1; CDR3nt: TGCAGTGCTAGGCTAGCGAGCACAGATACGCAGTATTTT; CDR3aa: CSARLASTDTQYF
j_gene: TRBJ1-1; d_gene: TRBD1; abundance: NA; v_gene: TRBV27; CDR3nt: TGTGCCAGCAGTTCCCACCTGGACAGGGGTGGTTCTTCTGAAGCTTTCTTT; CDR3aa: CASSSHLDRGGSSEAFF
j_gene: TRBJ1-6; d_gene: NA; abundance: few; v_gene: TRBV2; CDR3nt: TGTGCCAGCAGTGAAGAATATAATTCACCCCTCCACTTT; CDR3aa: CASSEEYNSPLHF
j_gene: TRBJ2-3; d_gene: NA; abundance: few; v_gene: TRBV3-1; CDR3nt: TGTGCCAGCAGCCCATGGGGGGCGGAAGATACGCAGTATTTT; CDR3aa: CASSPWGAEDTQYF
j_gene: TRBJ1-5; d_gene: NA; abundance: NA; v_gene: TRBV3-1; CDR3nt: TGTGCCAGCAGCCAAAGCCGGGGTCAGCCCCAGCATTTT; CDR3aa: CASSQSRGQPQHF
j_gene: TRBJ1-1; d_gene: NA; abundance: NA; v_gene: TRBV5-1; CDR3nt: TGCGCCAGCAGCTTGGAGTGGGGAAGCACTGAAGCTTTCTTT; CDR3aa: CASSLEWGSTEAFF
j_gene: TRBJ2-3; d_gene: TRBD2; abundance: once; v_gene: TRBV4-2; CDR3nt: TGTGCCAGCAGCCAAGGGGGACTAGCGGATACGCAGTATTTT; CDR3aa: CASSQGGLADTQYF
j_gene: TRBJ2-5; d_gene: TRBD1; abundance: few; v_gene: TRBV28; CDR3nt: TGTGCCAGCAGTTTTATCCTCGAGACAGGGGGAGAGACCCAGTACTTC; CDR3aa: CASSFILETGGETQYF
j_gene: TRBJ2-3; d_gene: NA; abundance: few; v_gene: TRBV4-1; CDR3nt: TGCGCCAGCAGCCACCCGACTAGATTTCGGGCAGATACGCAGTATTTT; CDR3aa: CASSHPTRFRADTQYF
j_gene: TRBJ2-3; d_gene: TRBD1; abundance: NA; v_gene: TRBV5-1; CDR3nt: TGCGCCAGCAGCTCCGGGACAGTCGGAGATACGCAGTATTTT; CDR3aa: CASSSGTVGDTQYF
j_gene: TRBJ2-7; d_gene: NA; abundance: few; v_gene: TRBV5-1; CDR3nt: TGCGCCAGCAGCATCGACTACGAGCAGTACTTC; CDR3aa: CASSIDYEQYF
j_gene: TRBJ1-2; d_gene: NA; abundance: NA; v_gene: TRBV20-1; CDR3nt: TGCAGTGCGTCAGAATATGGCTACACCTTC; CDR3aa: CSASEYGYTF
j_gene: TRBJ1-1; d_gene: NA; abundance: NA; v_gene: TRBV2; CDR3nt: TGTGCCAGCAGTGAAGCTAAGGGGGATGTCACTGAAGCTTTCTTT; CDR3aa: CASSEAKGDVTEAFF
j_gene: TRBJ1-5; d_gene: NA; abundance: NA; v_gene: TRBV20-1; CDR3nt: TGCAGTGCCCTCCGGGACGGGGGATTTCAGCCCCAGCATTTT; CDR3aa: CSALRDGGFQPQHF
j_gene: TRBJ2-2; d_gene: NA; abundance: NA; v_gene: TRBV28; CDR3nt: TGTGCCAGCACCCCTCTGGGGGGCGACACCGGGGAGCTGTTTTTT; CDR3aa: CASTPLGGDTGELFF
j_gene: TRBJ1-2; d_gene: NA; abundance: many; v_gene: TRBV12-3/TRBV12-4; CDR3nt: TGTGCCAGCAGTTTCTTGGGGACTCCCGGCGGCTACACCTTC; CDR3aa: CASSFLGTPGGYTF